The rows below give T cell receptor beta chains drawn from one sample of a study of blood T cell repertoires in COVID-19. Here immunoSEQ multiplex PCR was the method, and the copy in TCRdb shows in-frame clones only, minus some. The data contain some 130,000 clones, about 91% of them singletons. Material: peripheral blood. Every receptor here comes from a man aged 45-65 years with acute or convalescent COVID-19. CDR3s include the opening cysteine and the closing phenylalanine or tryptophan. The order of the fields is clone size, D gene, J gene, V gene, CDR3 protein. A D gene is named only where the DNA matches it firmly. A clone size is listed for some rows: how often the clone was seen (once, few, many), or a class if it is expanded.

>.|.|TRBJ1-1|TRBV5-1
CASKGGRNTEAFF
>.|.|TRBJ1-1|TRBV29-1
CSARQDMNTEAFF
>.|TRBD1|TRBJ1-6|TRBV9
CASSRGQGPIQSLHF
>.|TRBD1|TRBJ2-2|TRBV27
CATRPPGQGFTGELFF
>.|.|TRBJ2-2|TRBV5-1
CASSRDSSNTGELFF
>.|TRBD2|TRBJ2-1|TRBV7-2
CASSPGLAGGNEQFF
>.|.|TRBJ1-2|TRBV5-4
CASSLAAQFRRYGYTF
>.|TRBD2|TRBJ2-5|TRBV5-1
CASSTSGSEETQYF
>.|.|TRBJ1-4|TRBV7-9
CASSHRATNEKLFF
>.|.|TRBJ2-2|TRBV30
CAWSAGFVGELFF
>.|.|TRBJ1-3|TRBV3-1/TRBV3-2
CASRVGHNSGNTIYF
>.|TRBD2|TRBJ2-2|TRBV4-1
CAAKSPGTSGSTGGELFF
>.|TRBD1|TRBJ1-1|TRBV6-5
CASSYATGSANLEAFF
>.|.|TRBJ2-7|TRBV7-2
CASSKEGGTKREQYF
>.|.|TRBJ1-2|TRBV9
CASSVGGGANYGYTF
>.|.|TRBJ2-3|TRBV7-2
CASIEFFTDTQYF
>.|.|TRBJ1-6|TRBV2
CASRGSPGHRTSPLHF
>once|.|TRBJ2-7|TRBV5-6
CASTRTAQTYEQYF
>once|TRBD1|TRBJ1-1|TRBV16
CASSQGAAGGLNTEAFF
>many|TRBD1|TRBJ1-3|TRBV2
CASKSLGQGAGNTIYF
>few|.|TRBJ1-4|TRBV5-8
CASSLSGGQHEKLFF
>.|.|TRBJ2-5|TRBV11-2
CASSLFGGGVETQYF
>.|.|TRBJ2-2|TRBV11-2
CASSSNSQRGTGELFF
>.|.|TRBJ2-5|TRBV7-8
CASSIMRGYQETQYF
>.|TRBD1|TRBJ2-5|TRBV19
CASSLSGQTFWETQYF
>.|.|TRBJ1-5|TRBV28
CASRDLRGDQPQHF
>.|.|TRBJ2-2|TRBV5-1
CASSLEARGELFF
>.|.|TRBJ2-1|TRBV6-2/TRBV6-3
CASSPRRGSSYNEQFF
>.|TRBD1|TRBJ1-6|TRBV10-3
CAIKLDRANSPLHF
>few|TRBD1|TRBJ1-5|TRBV30
CAWSGVTGVCQPQHF
>.|.|TRBJ1-3|TRBV28
CASSFHQGYGNTIYF
>.|.|TRBJ2-3|TRBV5-4
CASSSREGGDTQYF
>.|.|TRBJ2-7|TRBV27
CASRSNQREQYF
>.|.|TRBJ1-3|TRBV14
CASRPHYSGNTIYF
>.|.|TRBJ2-1|TRBV7-9
CASSLALNYNEQFF
>.|TRBD2|TRBJ2-1|TRBV7-9
CASSLAGTSEVF
>.|.|TRBJ1-6|TRBV18
CASSVQGQSSYNSPLHF
>.|.|TRBJ2-7|TRBV3-1/TRBV3-2
CASSQGRYRGGRFIYEQYF
>.|TRBD1|TRBJ1-5|TRBV6-5
CASRQGLSNQPQHF
>.|TRBD1|TRBJ1-1|TRBV2
CASSVGQGSTEAFF
>.|.|TRBJ1-1|TRBV5-1
CASSAIAGMNTEAFF
>.|.|TRBJ1-4|TRBV3-1/TRBV3-2
CASSQEGLKEKLFF
>.|TRBD1|TRBJ1-5|TRBV7-6
CASSPGQGSLNQPQHF
>once|.|TRBJ1-1|TRBV5-4
CASSGGRGPGTEAFF
>.|.|TRBJ2-4|TRBV5-5
CASSPAAVAKNIQYF